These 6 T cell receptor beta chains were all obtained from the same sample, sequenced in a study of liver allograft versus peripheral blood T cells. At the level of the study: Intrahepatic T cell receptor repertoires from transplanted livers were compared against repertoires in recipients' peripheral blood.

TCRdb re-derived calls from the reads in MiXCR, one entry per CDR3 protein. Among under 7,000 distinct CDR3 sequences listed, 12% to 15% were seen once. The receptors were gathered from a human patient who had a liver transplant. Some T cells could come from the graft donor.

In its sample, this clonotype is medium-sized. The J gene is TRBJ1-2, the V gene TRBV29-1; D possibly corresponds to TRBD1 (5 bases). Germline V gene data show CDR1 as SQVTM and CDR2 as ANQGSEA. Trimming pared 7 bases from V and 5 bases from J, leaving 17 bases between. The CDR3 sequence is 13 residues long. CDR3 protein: CSALPAGVYGYTF. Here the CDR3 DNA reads TGCAGCGCCCTCCCGGCGGGGGTGTATGGCTACACCTTC. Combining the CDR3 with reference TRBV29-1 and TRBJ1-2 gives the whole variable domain SAVISQKPSRDICQRGTSLTIQCQVDSQVTMMFWYRQQPGQSLTLIATANQGSEATYESGFVIDKFPISRPNLTFSTLTVSNMSPEDSSIYLCSALPAGVYGYTFGSGTRLTVV.

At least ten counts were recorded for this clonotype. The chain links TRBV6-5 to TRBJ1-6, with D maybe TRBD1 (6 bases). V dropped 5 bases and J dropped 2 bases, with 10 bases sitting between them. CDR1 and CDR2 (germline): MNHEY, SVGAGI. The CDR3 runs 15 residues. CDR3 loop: CASSIQGTYNSPLHF. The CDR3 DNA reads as TGTGCCAGCAGTATACAGGGAACCTATAATTCACCCCTCCACTTT.

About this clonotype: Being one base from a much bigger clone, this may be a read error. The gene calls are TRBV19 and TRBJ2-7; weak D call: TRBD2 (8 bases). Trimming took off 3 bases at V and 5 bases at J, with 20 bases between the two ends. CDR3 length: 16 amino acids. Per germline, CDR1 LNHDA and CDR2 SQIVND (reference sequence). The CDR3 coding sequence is TGTGCCAGTAGTATTGGTGGTAGCGGGACAGCCAACGAGCAGTACTTC. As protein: CASSIGGSGTANEQYF.

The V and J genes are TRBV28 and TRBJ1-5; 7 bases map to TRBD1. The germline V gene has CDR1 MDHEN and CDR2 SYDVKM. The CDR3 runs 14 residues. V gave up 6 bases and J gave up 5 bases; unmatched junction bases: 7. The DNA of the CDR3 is TGTGCCAGCAGCCGCGGACAGGTATATCAGCCCCAGCATTTT. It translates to CASSRGQVYQPQHF.

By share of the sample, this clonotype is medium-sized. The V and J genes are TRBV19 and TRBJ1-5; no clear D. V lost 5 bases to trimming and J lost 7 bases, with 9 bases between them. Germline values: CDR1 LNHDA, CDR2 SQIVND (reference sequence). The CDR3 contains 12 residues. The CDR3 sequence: CASSDGKQPQHF. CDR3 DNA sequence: TGTGCCAGTAGTGACGGGAAACAGCCCCAGCATTTT.

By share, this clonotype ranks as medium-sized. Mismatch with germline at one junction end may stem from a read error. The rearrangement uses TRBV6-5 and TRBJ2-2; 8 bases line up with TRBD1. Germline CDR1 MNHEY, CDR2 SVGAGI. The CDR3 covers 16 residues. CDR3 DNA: TGTGCCAGCCGTTACAGGACAGGGTGGAACACCGGGGAGCTGTTTTTT. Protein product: CASRYRTGWNTGELFF.